The rows below give T cell receptor beta chains drawn from one sample of a study of blood T cell repertoires in COVID-19. Only in-frame clones appear in the TCRdb table, and some are missing; sequencing was by immunoSEQ multiplex PCR. In the table there are about 370,000 clones, 75% to 90% of which are singletons. The specimen was PBMCs or T cells enriched from blood (not recorded which). The receptors come from a man between 18 and 35 years old who had recovered from COVID-19. Each CDR3 is given with its conserved first and last residue. D genes are given only for firm matches. Part of the rows lack a size; the others show once, few, many or a class for expanded clones.

j_gene	v_gene	d_gene	len	abundance	CDR3nt	CDR3aa
TRBJ2-6	TRBV14	.	17	.	TGTGCCAGCAGCCAAGATGGGAGAAGAAGAGGGGCCAACGTCCTGACTTTC	CASSQDGRRRGANVLTF
TRBJ2-5	TRBV10-3	TRBD2	15	.	TGTGCCATCAGTGATCGAGCGGGAGGTCAAGAGACCCAGTACTTC	CAISDRAGGQETQYF
TRBJ2-1	TRBV7-9	TRBD2	14	once	TGTGCCAGCAGCGGGAGGGCCCCCTACAATGAGCAGTTCTTC	CASSGRAPYNEQFF
TRBJ1-3	TRBV7-3	.	13	.	TGTGCCAGCAGTTCAGGGTGGGGAAACACCATATATTTT	CASSSGWGNTIYF
TRBJ2-1	TRBV7-6	.	15	.	TGTGCCAGCAGCTCTCGGACAGATGGGTACAATGAGCAGTTCTTC	CASSSRTDGYNEQFF
TRBJ2-7	TRBV9	.	15	.	TGTGCCAGCAGCGTAGGGGCGAGCAGCTCCTACGAGCAGTACTTC	CASSVGASSSYEQYF
TRBJ1-5	TRBV27	.	16	.	TGTGCCAGCAGTTTACGGGCAGGGTCAAGCAATCAGCCCCAGCATTTT	CASSLRAGSSNQPQHF
TRBJ2-5	TRBV24-1	.	13	.	TGTGCCACCAGTGATTTGGAGCCCGCAACCCAGTACTTC	CATSDLEPATQYF
TRBJ2-7	TRBV6-5	TRBD1	14	.	TGTGCCAGCGCCCCCGGGACAGCGTCCTACGAGCAGTACTTC	CASAPGTASYEQYF
TRBJ2-7	TRBV19	.	13	.	TGTGCCAGTAGCTGGGGAGTTCTCAACGAGCAGTACTTC	CASSWGVLNEQYF
TRBJ2-2	TRBV5-4	TRBD1	17	.	TGTGCCAGCAGCTTGTTTCCCGGGACAGGGGTGGCCGGGGAGCTGTTTTTT	CASSLFPGTGVAGELFF
TRBJ2-7	TRBV7-2	TRBD2	14	.	TGTGCCAGCCGTCGGATTAGCGGGGCCTACGAGCAGTACTTC	CASRRISGAYEQYF
TRBJ1-5	TRBV19	.	13	.	TGTGCCAGTAGTACGGGTAGCAATCAGCCCCAGCATTTT	CASSTGSNQPQHF
TRBJ2-7	TRBV29-1	.	13	.	TGCAGCGTTTCCGGGACAATCACCTACGAGCAGTACTTC	CSVSGTITYEQYF
TRBJ2-7	TRBV15	.	13	.	TGTGCCACCAGCATACAGGGAAACTACGAGCAGTACTTC	CATSIQGNYEQYF
TRBJ1-1	TRBV6-5	.	12	.	TGTGCCAGCAGTCCCCCCGGCGGGGAGGCTTTCTTT	CASSPPGGEAFF
TRBJ1-1	TRBV24-1	.	12	.	TGTGCCCCCGGGGTGAGTCCCACTGAAGCTTTCTTT	CAPGVSPTEAFF
TRBJ1-5	TRBV30	.	13	once	TGTGCCTGGAGCAGGGATAGCAATCAGCCCCAGCATTTT	CAWSRDSNQPQHF
TRBJ1-4	TRBV7-6	.	16	.	TGTGCCAGCAGCTTAGGGGACGGGGGTGTGAATGAAAAACTGTTTTTT	CASSLGDGGVNEKLFF
TRBJ2-7	TRBV6-5	.	13	.	TGTGCCAGCAGCGCAGGGGTCACCTACGAGCAGTACTTC	CASSAGVTYEQYF
TRBJ2-7	TRBV19	.	17	.	TGTGCCAGTAGGTACCGGGACACCACAAAAGGAGCCTACGAGCAGTACTTC	CASRYRDTTKGAYEQYF
TRBJ1-2	TRBV4-2	TRBD1	15	.	TGTGCCAGCAGCCTCTTAGGGGGCGGGAACTATGGCTACACCTTC	CASSLLGGGNYGYTF
TRBJ1-3	TRBV5-1	TRBD1	14	.	TGCGCCAGCAGCTCTAGGGGGCAGGGAAACACCATATATTTT	CASSSRGQGNTIYF
TRBJ2-2	TRBV11-2	.	16	.	TGTGCCAGCAGCTTGAGGGGACAAATCAACACCGGGGAGCTGTTTTTT	CASSLRGQINTGELFF
TRBJ1-3	TRBV9	TRBD1	15	.	TGTGCCAGCAGCGTAGCCCGGACAGGGAATAACACCATATATTTT	CASSVARTGNNTIYF
TRBJ2-1	TRBV7-9	TRBD1	15	.	TGTGCCAGCAGGTCTGGGACAGGCTCCTACAATGAGCAGTTCTTC	CASRSGTGSYNEQFF
TRBJ2-1	TRBV5-4	TRBD2	17	.	TGTGCCAGCAGCTTGGCCTGGGCTAGCGGGGGGTTAAATGAGCAGTTCTTC	CASSLAWASGGLNEQFF
TRBJ2-7	TRBV5-4	TRBD2	15	once	TGTGCCAGCAGCTTGGAACTAGCGGGCTCCTACGAGCAGTACTTC	CASSLELAGSYEQYF
TRBJ1-2	TRBV2	.	12	.	TGTGCCAGCAGCCTAAGGAGTGGGGGCTACACCTTC	CASSLRSGGYTF
TRBJ2-5	TRBV4-1	.	14	.	TGCGCCAGCAGCCAAGTAGGGAGTCAAGAGACCCAGTACTTC	CASSQVGSQETQYF
TRBJ1-2	TRBV5-4	TRBD1	14	.	TGTGCCAGCAGCGTAGGACAGGGTGCGGATGGCTACACCTTC	CASSVGQGADGYTF
TRBJ1-3	TRBV4-3	.	16	.	TGCGCCAGCAGCCAAGAGCCGGGGAGCTCTGGAAACACCATATATTTT	CASSQEPGSSGNTIYF
TRBJ1-2	TRBV19	.	14	.	TGTGCCAGTAGTATTGGGCAGGGGACCTATGGCTACACCTTC	CASSIGQGTYGYTF
TRBJ1-2	TRBV28	.	14	.	TGTGCCAGCAGTCCTCCGTACGCGACTCATGGCTACACCTTC	CASSPPYATHGYTF
TRBJ2-2	TRBV11-3	.	17	once	TGTGCCAGCAGCTTAGCTTCTATCGGGGGTTTCACCGGGGAGCTGTTTTTT	CASSLASIGGFTGELFF
TRBJ2-7	TRBV11-2	.	12	.	TGTGCCAGCAGCTTAGTATTCGCGGAGCAGTACTTC	CASSLVFAEQYF
TRBJ1-1	TRBV7-9	TRBD1	15	.	TGTGCCAGCAGCCCCCGTTTTTCTGACAGGGGGCGAGCTTTCTTT	CASSPRFSDRGRAFF
TRBJ2-2	TRBV12-3/TRBV12-4	.	12	.	TGTGCCAGCCTCGATGTGCGGGGGGAGCTGTTTTTT	CASLDVRGELFF
TRBJ2-6	TRBV7-3	.	17	.	TGTGCCAGCAGCTTATATCCGGGAACGGCTGGGGCCAACGTCCTGACTTTC	CASSLYPGTAGANVLTF
TRBJ2-7	TRBV18	TRBD1	14	.	TGTGCCAGCTCACTCGGGGACAGGGGATACGAGCAGTACTTC	CASSLGDRGYEQYF
TRBJ1-2	TRBV4-1	TRBD1	17	.	TGCGCCAGCAGCCAAGGTTCCGACAGGGGTAATTCTTATGGCTACACCTTC	CASSQGSDRGNSYGYTF
TRBJ1-2	TRBV12-3/TRBV12-4	TRBD1	13	.	TGTGCCAGCAGTTTGACCAGGGGGTATGGCTACACCTTC	CASSLTRGYGYTF
TRBJ2-5	TRBV18	.	13	.	TGTGCCAGCTCCAACGGACAGAGAGAGACCCAGTACTTC	CASSNGQRETQYF
TRBJ2-7	TRBV18	TRBD1	17	.	TGTGCCAGCTCACCCCTCGGGACAGGCGCAACCTCCTACGAGCAGTACTTC	CASSPLGTGATSYEQYF
TRBJ1-6	TRBV3-1/TRBV3-2	TRBD1	14	few	TGTGCCAGCAGCCCGGGACAGATAAATTCACCCCTCCACTTT	CASSPGQINSPLHF
TRBJ2-7	TRBV21-1	.	17	.	TGTGCCAGCAGCAAAGTTGAGGGGACAGGGGAAGACTACGAGCAGTACTTC	CASSKVEGTGEDYEQYF
TRBJ1-5	TRBV19	.	17	few	TGTGCCAGTAGTACACCCTTAATTCAGGTTAGCAATCAGCCCCAGCATTTT	CASSTPLIQVSNQPQHF
TRBJ1-2	TRBV7-3	.	15	.	TGTGCCAGCAGCTTAACCAGGGAAGGTTCGAGTGGCTACACCTTC	CASSLTREGSSGYTF
TRBJ1-2	TRBV15	.	14	.	TGTGCCACCAGCATTGAAGACAGAAACTATGGCTACACCTTC	CATSIEDRNYGYTF
TRBJ1-4	TRBV2	.	14	.	TGTGCCAGCAGTGAGCGGGGGGCGGGTGAAAAACTGTTTTTT	CASSERGAGEKLFF
TRBJ2-7	TRBV18	TRBD1	13	.	TGTGCCAGCTCACGAGGGACAGCCTACGAGCAGTACTTC	CASSRGTAYEQYF
TRBJ1-1	TRBV18	TRBD1	15	.	TGTGCCAGCTCAGCTTATACAGGGGGCGAAACTGAAGCTTTCTTT	CASSAYTGGETEAFF
TRBJ1-2	TRBV29-1	.	13	.	TGCAGCGTTGATGACAGCTTTAACTATGGCTACACCTTC	CSVDDSFNYGYTF
TRBJ2-5	TRBV10-3	TRBD2	14	.	TGTGCCATCAGGTCTAGCGGGAGGCTAGAGACCCAGTACTTC	CAIRSSGRLETQYF
TRBJ1-2	TRBV5-6	.	14	once	TGTGCCAGCAGCTACCCCAACAGGGAAGGTGGCTACACCTTC	CASSYPNREGGYTF
TRBJ1-6	TRBV11-2	TRBD1	14	.	TGTGCCAGCAGCCGTGGACAGGCAAATTCACCCCTCCACTTT	CASSRGQANSPLHF
TRBJ2-5	TRBV29-1	.	16	.	TGCACCACCACGGGGCGGGGCGCGAGGCCAAGAGAGACCCAGTACTTC	CTTTGRGARPRETQYF
TRBJ1-4	TRBV7-9	.	14	once	TGTGCCAGCAGCTTAAGCAGGGATGGGGAAAAACTGTTTTTT	CASSLSRDGEKLFF
TRBJ1-5	TRBV19	TRBD1	16	.	TGTGCCAGTAGTATCACAGGGGGCTATAGCAATCAGCCCCAGCATTTT	CASSITGGYSNQPQHF